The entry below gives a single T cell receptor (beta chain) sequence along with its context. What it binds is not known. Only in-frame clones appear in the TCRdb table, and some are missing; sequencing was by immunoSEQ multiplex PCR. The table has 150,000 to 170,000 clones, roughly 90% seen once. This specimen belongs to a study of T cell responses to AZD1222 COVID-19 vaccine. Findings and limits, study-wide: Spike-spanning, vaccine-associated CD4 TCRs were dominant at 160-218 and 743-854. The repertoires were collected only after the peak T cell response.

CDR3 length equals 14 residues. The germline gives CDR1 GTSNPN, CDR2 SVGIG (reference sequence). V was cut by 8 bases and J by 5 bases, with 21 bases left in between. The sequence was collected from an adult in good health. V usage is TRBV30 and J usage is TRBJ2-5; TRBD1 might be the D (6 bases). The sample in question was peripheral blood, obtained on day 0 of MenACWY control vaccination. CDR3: CALSGGSRGETQYF. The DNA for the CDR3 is TGTGCCCTCTCTGGGGGCTCAAGGGGGGAGACCCAGTACTTC. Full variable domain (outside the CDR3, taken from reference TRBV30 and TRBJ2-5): SQTIHQWPATLVQPVGSPLSLECTVEGTSNPNLYWYRQAAGRGLQLLFYSVGIGQISSEVPQNLSASRPQDRQFILSSKKLLLSDSGFYLCALSGGSRGETQYFGPGTRLLVL.